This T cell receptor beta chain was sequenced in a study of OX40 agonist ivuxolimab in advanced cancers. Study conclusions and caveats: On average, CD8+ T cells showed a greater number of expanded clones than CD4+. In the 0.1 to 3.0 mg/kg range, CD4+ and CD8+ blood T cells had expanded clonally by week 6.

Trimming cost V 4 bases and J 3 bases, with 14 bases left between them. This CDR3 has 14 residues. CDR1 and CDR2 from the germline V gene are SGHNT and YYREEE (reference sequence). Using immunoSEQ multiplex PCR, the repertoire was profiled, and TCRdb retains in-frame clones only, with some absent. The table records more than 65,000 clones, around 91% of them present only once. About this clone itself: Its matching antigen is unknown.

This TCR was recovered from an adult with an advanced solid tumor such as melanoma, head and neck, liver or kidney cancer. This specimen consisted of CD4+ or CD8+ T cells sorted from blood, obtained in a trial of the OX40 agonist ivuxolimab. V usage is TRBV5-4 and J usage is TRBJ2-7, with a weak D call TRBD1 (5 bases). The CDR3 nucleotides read TGTGCCAGCAGCCGGTGGGGCCAGGACTACGAGCAGTACTTC. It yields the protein CASSRWGQDYEQYF. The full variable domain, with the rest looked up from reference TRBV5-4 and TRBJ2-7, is ETGVTQSPTHLIKTRGQQVTLRCSSQSGHNTVSWYQQALGQGPQFIFQYYREEENGRGNFPPRFSGLQFPNYSSELNVNALELDDSALYLCASSRWGQDYEQYFGPGTRLTVT.